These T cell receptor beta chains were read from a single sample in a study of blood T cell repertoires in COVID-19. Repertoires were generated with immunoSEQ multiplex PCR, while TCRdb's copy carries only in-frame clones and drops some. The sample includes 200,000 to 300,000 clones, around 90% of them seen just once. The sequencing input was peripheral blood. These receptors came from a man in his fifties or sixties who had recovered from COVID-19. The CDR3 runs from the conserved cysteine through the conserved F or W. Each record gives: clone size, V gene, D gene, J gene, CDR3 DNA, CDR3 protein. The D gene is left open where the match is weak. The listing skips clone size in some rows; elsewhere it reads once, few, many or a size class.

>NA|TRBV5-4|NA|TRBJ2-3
TGTGCCAGCAGCTTCCAGGGGAATACGCAGTATTTT
CASSFQGNTQYF
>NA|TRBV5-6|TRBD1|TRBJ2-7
TGTGCCAGCAGCTTGGGACAGGGGCGGTCCTACGAGCAGTACTTC
CASSLGQGRSYEQYF
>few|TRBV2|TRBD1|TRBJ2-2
TGTGCCAGTAACAGGGGATACACCGGGGAGCTGTTTTTT
CASNRGYTGELFF
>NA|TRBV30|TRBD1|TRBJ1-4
TGTGCCTGGGACCGGACAGGGACCTTGATTTTT
CAWDRTGTLIF
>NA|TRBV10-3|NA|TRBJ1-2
TGTGCCATCAGTGAGTTGGCCGCCGGGATACCCTATGGCTACACCTTC
CAISELAAGIPYGYTF
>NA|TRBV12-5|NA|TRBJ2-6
TGTGCTAGTGGTTTGCCCCCCAGGGCTGGGGCCAACGTCCTGACTTTC
CASGLPPRAGANVLTF
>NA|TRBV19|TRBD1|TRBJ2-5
TGTGCCAGTAGTATACGGGGCCCCAGGGGGGAGACCCAGTACTTC
CASSIRGPRGETQYF
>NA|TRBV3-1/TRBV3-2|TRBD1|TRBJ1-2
TGTGCCAGCAGCCATGCCGGGACAGGGGCCAACTATGGCTACACCTTC
CASSHAGTGANYGYTF
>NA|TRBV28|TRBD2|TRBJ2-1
TGTGCCAGCAGCCCGGGGGGCGCGGGGGGGTCTTACAATGAGCAGTTCTTC
CASSPGGAGGSYNEQFF
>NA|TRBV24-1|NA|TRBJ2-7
TGTGCCACCAGTGATAACAGTATCACAAGCTCTGGCGAGCAGTACTTC
CATSDNSITSSGEQYF